This entry describes one T cell receptor beta chain. The antigen is not known. The data are from a study of graft-versus-host responses after intestinal transplantation. General study results and limits: Allograft graft-versus-host to host-versus-graft clonal ratios ran high in patients with graft-donor T cell macrochimerism. Early declines in HvG clones that occurred post-transplant were associated with peak circulating GvH clone levels.

The CDR3 covers 13 residues. V gave up 5 bases and J gave up 3 bases, with 11 bases separating them. Per germline, CDR1 SGHTA and CDR2 FQGNSA. Here immunoSEQ multiplex PCR was the method, and the copy in TCRdb shows in-frame clones only, minus some. The table records some 95,000 clones, 75% to 95% of them present only once. The sample here was unstimulated CD8+ T cells sorted from spleen or lymph node cells, taken before intestinal transplant. The chain links TRBV7-2 to TRBJ2-7; the D is unclear. The clonotype comes from a human donor who received an intestinal transplant. This CDR3 reads CASSPRYFYEQYF. The CDR3 DNA sequence: TGTGCCAGCAGCCCGCGCTATTTCTACGAGCAGTACTTC.